Listed here are 28 T cell receptor beta chains from one sample, sequenced in a study of blood T cell repertoires in COVID-19 (TCRdb year 2020). Libraries came from the immunoSEQ multiplex PCR assay. The table comes from immuneACCESS by way of TCRdb, which keeps in-frame sequences with V and J called. Part of the clones is missing from these tables; in studies checked, under half for an unresolved V gene and the rest for unknown reasons. The sample table shows roughly 350,000 clones, and over 75% are seen once. The ten largest clones capture roughly 4.1% of the sample. Input material: peripheral blood. The receptor set was obtained from a woman aged 50 to 60 with active or convalescent COVID-19.

A single count supports this clone. This chain links TRBV5-1 with TRBJ2-2; TRBD1 matches at 10 bases. Unmatched junction bases numbered 13, after V lost 4 bases and J lost 7 bases. In germline, CDR1 is SGHRS, CDR2 YFSETQ. The CDR3 contains 17 residues. CDR3 DNA sequence: TGCGCCAGCAGCCCACGCCCAGGGACAGGGGATGGCGGGGAGCTGTTTTTT. This gives the protein CASSPRPGTGDGGELFF. Looking up the rest from reference TRBV5-1 and TRBJ2-2 gives the full variable domain: KAGVTQTPRYLIKTRGQQVTLSCSPISGHRSVSWYQQTPGQGLQFLFEYFSETQRNKGNFPGRFSGRQFSNSRSEMNVSTLELGDSALYLCASSPRPGTGDGGELFFGEGSRLTVL.

The CDR3 here is CASSPTTNTMRSSGNTIYF. For the CDR3, the DNA is TGTGCCAGCAGCCCTACTACTAACACGATGAGAAGCTCTGGAAACACCATATATTTT. V is TRBV9 and J is TRBJ1-3; D is undetermined. Germline CDR1 reads SGDLS; CDR2 reads YYNGEE. The CDR3 spans 19 residues. Trimming shortened V by 4 bases and J by 0 bases, and 23 bases separated the two germline ends.

The chain couples TRBV5-8 to TRBJ1-5; tentatively, D is TRBD1 (5 bases). This CDR3 spans 15 amino acids. Germline lookup yields CDR1 SGHTS and CDR2 YDEGEE. V lost 2 bases and J lost 5, with 14 bases in between. CDR3 nucleotides: TGTGCCAGCAGCTTAATCCGCCAGGGCGATCAGCCCCAGCATTTT. It codes for CASSLIRQGDQPQHF.

The rearrangement joins TRBV24-1 to TRBJ2-3; the D gene is possibly TRBD2 (6 bases). The CDR3 length is 15 residues. Trimming cost V 7 bases and J 4 bases, with 17 bases left between them. In germline, CDR1 is KGHDR, CDR2 SFDVKD. CDR3: CATSSRRGSPDTQYF. DNA of the CDR3: TGTGCCACCAGCTCCCGGAGGGGATCCCCAGATACGCAGTATTTT.

The chain carries TRBV2 and TRBJ2-2; a possible D gene is TRBD1 (6 bases). Germline V gene sequence: CDR1 SNHLY, CDR2 FYNNEI. V shed 2 bases and J shed 4 bases, with 11 bases lying between them. The CDR3 sequence is 15 residues long. CDR3 coding DNA: TGTGCCAGCAGTGAATTTCACAGGGCCACCGGGGAGCTGTTTTTT. This translates into CASSEFHRATGELFF.

This chain connects TRBV6-5 to TRBJ1-2; 7 bases fit TRBD1. The germline V gene has CDR1 MNHEY and CDR2 SVGAGI. There are 14 residues in the CDR3. The ends lost 5 bases at V and 8 bases at J; junction bases unmatched: 11. CDR3 DNA sequence: TGTGCCAGCAGTCTCGACAGGGAGTTCCGCGGCTACACCTTC. It specifies CASSLDREFRGYTF.

In its sample, this clone was seen once. The chain has TRBV3-1 (or the pseudogene TRBV3-2) and TRBJ1-5, with D unresolved. The V end lost 0 bases, the J end lost 7 bases, and 7 bases lay between the germline ends. Germline lookup yields CDR1 LGHDT and CDR2 YNNKEL (reference sequence). The length of the CDR3 is 13 residues. The DNA for the CDR3 is TGTGCCAGCAGCCAAGATGGGCAGCAGCCCCAGCATTTT. It specifies CASSQDGQQPQHF.

The CDR3 is CASTRQGNTEAFF. The CDR3 nucleotides read TGTGCCAGCACCCGACAGGGGAACACTGAAGCTTTCTTT. This chain links TRBV18 with TRBJ1-1; 7 nucleotides align to TRBD1. Trimming removed 8 bases from V and 1 base from J; junction bases left unmatched: 4. The CDR3 is made up of 13 amino acids. CDR1 KGHSH and CDR2 LQKENI come from the germline V gene.

The chain has TRBV4-2 and TRBJ2-7; 11 bases agree with TRBD2. Germline CDR1 reads LGHNA; CDR2 reads YNFKEQ. V lost 0 bases to trimming and J lost 4 bases; unmatched junction nucleotides: 26. CDR3 length: 23 residues. The CDR3 is CASSQERGQTISGGARGEYEQYF. CDR3 bases: TGTGCCAGCAGCCAAGAACGAGGACAGACAATTAGCGGGGGGGCACGAGGAGAATACGAGCAGTACTTC.

The chain carries TRBV13 and TRBJ2-7; TRBD1 matches 8 bases. CDR1 is PRHDT and CDR2 is FYEKMQ in the germline V gene (reference sequence). The J segment lost 1 base and the V segment lost 2 bases, leaving 13 bases of the junction unmatched. The CDR3 totals 18 residues. In DNA form, the CDR3 reads TGTGCCAGCAGCTTACCCTGGTCGACCGGGGACAGGTCCTACGAGCAGTACTTC. This gives the protein CASSLPWSTGDRSYEQYF.

The genes are TRBV18 and TRBJ2-3; 7 bases align to TRBD1. V shed 4 bases, J shed 1 base, and the junction held 8 bases outside the gene matches. This CDR3 is 16 amino acids long. Germline CDR1 is KGHSH and CDR2 is LQKENI. The CDR3 bases are TGTGCCAGCTCACGACTACAGGGGACGGGCACAGATACGCAGTATTTT. Translated, it gives CASSRLQGTGTDTQYF.

The rearrangement uses TRBV19 and TRBJ2-7; TRBD1 agrees at 7 bases. V was clipped by 4 bases and J by 2 bases; unmatched bases: 2. CDR3 length equals 13 residues. In germline, CDR1 is LNHDA, CDR2 SQIVND (reference sequence). CDR3 sequence: CASSTQGAYEQYF. CDR3 in DNA: TGTGCCAGTAGTACCCAGGGGGCCTACGAGCAGTACTTC.

The V and J genes are TRBV18 and TRBJ1-5, with D perhaps TRBD1 (6 bases). Trimming removed 3 bases at V and 6 bases at J, with 15 bases between. Germline V CDR1 and CDR2: KGHSH, LQKENI. This CDR3 comprises 15 residues. The CDR3 nucleotides read TGTGCCAGCTCACCGGTGGGGGCGTTGGGTCAGCCCCAGCATTTT. Amino acid sequence: CASSPVGALGQPQHF.

J is TRBJ1-5 and V is TRBV6-6; D remains unclear. Looked up from germline, CDR1 is MNHNY and CDR2 is SVGAGI (reference sequence). The CDR3 sequence is 12 residues long. The V and J ends lost 8 bases and 2 bases respectively, with 7 bases between them. The CDR3 loop reads CASQVGNQPQHF. In DNA form, the CDR3 reads TGTGCCAGCCAGGTCGGCAATCAGCCCCAGCATTTT.

The chain carries TRBV9 and TRBJ2-3; TRBD2 aligns across 14 bases. The CDR3 runs to 18 residues. From germline, CDR1 is SGDLS and CDR2 YYNGEE. J lost 2 bases, V lost 0 bases, and 5 bases had no gene match. For the CDR3, the DNA is TGTGCCAGCAGCGTAGGGGGGACTAGCGGGAGTGTCACAGATACGCAGTATTTT. This translates into CASSVGGTSGSVTDTQYF.

This clone was counted a single time. CDR3 coding DNA: TGTGCCAGCAGTCCTCCCTTTCTCGGGATAAGGAATTTTAGGCCCCAGCATTTT. Translated, it gives CASSPPFLGIRNFRPQHF. The chain is built from TRBV6-6 and TRBJ1-5, with no clear D. Germline values: CDR1 MNHNY, CDR2 SVGAGI (reference sequence). CDR3 length: 18 amino acids. V lost 5 bases to trimming and J lost 9 bases, with 29 bases between them.

V is TRBV2 and J is TRBJ1-2, with a weak D call TRBD1 (6 bases). The CDR3 runs to 14 residues. V lost 7 bases and J lost 4, with 16 bases in between. CDR1 is SNHLY, CDR2 FYNNEI, per germline. Here the CDR3 DNA reads TGTGCCAGCAACAAGGGACATTTTGGCTATGGCTACACCTTC. Amino acid sequence: CASNKGHFGYGYTF.

This chain links TRBV9 with TRBJ2-7; TRBD2 aligns across 11 bases. The CDR3 is 15 residues long. The germline V gene encodes CDR1 SGDLS and CDR2 YYNGEE. Germline trimming cut 4 bases from V and 2 bases from J; bases unmatched to any gene: 5. The CDR3 loop reads CASSQTSGMTYEQYF. The DNA of the CDR3 is TGTGCCAGCAGCCAGACTAGCGGGATGACCTACGAGCAGTACTTC.

This chain uses TRBV7-2 with TRBJ1-2, with D perhaps TRBD1 (5 bases). Per the germline V gene, CDR1 is SGHTA and CDR2 is FQGNSA. The CDR3 sequence is 15 residues long. V gave up 6 bases and J gave up 5 bases, with 19 bases separating them. The CDR3 DNA sequence: TGTGCCAGCAGGGGTGGGGCCCCCTCCCCATATGGCTACACCTTC. Translating gives CASRGGAPSPYGYTF.

This chain uses TRBV30 with TRBJ1-1; D remains unclear. The length of the CDR3 is 11 residues. The germline V gene has CDR1 GTSNPN and CDR2 SVGIG (reference sequence). CDR3 amino acids: CAGGETTEAFF. The CDR3 nucleotides read TGTGCAGGTGGGGAGACCACTGAAGCTTTCTTT. Filled out from reference TRBV30 and TRBJ1-1, the complete variable domain reads SQTIHQWPATLVQPVGSPLSLECTVEGTSNPNLYWYRQAAGRGLQLLFYSVGIGQISSEVPQNLSASRPQDRQFILSSKKLLLSDSGFYLCAGGETTEAFFGQGTRLTVV.

In its sample, this clone was seen once. The V call is TRBV10-3, the J call TRBJ1-2; TRBD1 aligns across 8 bases. The CDR3 covers 12 residues. The ends lost 5 bases at V and 7 bases at J; junction bases unmatched: 3. The germline V gene encodes CDR1 ENHRY and CDR2 SYGVKD. The CDR3 reads CAISQDRAGYTF. CDR3 DNA: TGTGCCATCAGTCAGGACAGGGCTGGCTACACCTTC.

The J gene is TRBJ1-6, the V gene TRBV7-2; D gene ambiguous. Per germline, CDR1 SGHTA and CDR2 FQGNSA. The CDR3 is made up of 15 amino acids. The V end lost 5 bases, the J end lost 5 bases, and 13 bases lay between the germline ends. The chain's CDR3 is CASSPRDFDNSPLHF. The CDR3 DNA is TGTGCCAGCAGCCCTCGGGATTTTGATAATTCACCCCTCCACTTT.

The chain has TRBV19 and TRBJ1-3; 8 bases map to TRBD1. J was trimmed by 0 bases and V by 6 bases; bases with no gene match: 7. Germline V gives CDR1 LNHDA, CDR2 SQIVND (reference sequence). The CDR3 totals 16 residues. The CDR3 DNA reads as TGTGCCAGTAGGTTGAGTGGGACAGGCTCTGGAAACACCATATATTTT. This gives the protein CASRLSGTGSGNTIYF.

Of note for this clone: This sample also contains other DNA sequences that code for the same CDR3. The rearrangement joins TRBV6-5 to TRBJ2-7, with D unresolved. The germline CDR1 and CDR2 sequences are MNHEY and SVGAGI. The CDR3 covers 13 residues. V was trimmed by 0 bases and J by 3 bases, leaving 6 bases between them. CDR3 bases: TGTGCCAGCAGTTACTCCCGCGACTACGAGCAGTACTTC. Residues: CASSYSRDYEQYF.

The chain carries TRBV5-5 and TRBJ1-2; D gene ambiguous. Trimming removed 9 bases at V and 1 base at J, with 25 bases between. This CDR3 contains 17 residues. CDR1 and CDR2 (germline): SGHKS, YYEKEE (reference sequence). CDR3 coding DNA: TGTGCCACCCAGCCGGAGGACCCCGATCGGGTTAACTATGGCTACACCTTC. Amino acid sequence: CATQPEDPDRVNYGYTF.

The CDR3 is CASSPQVGGNTIYF. The CDR3 coding sequence is TGTGCCAGCTCACCTCAGGTTGGTGGAAACACCATATATTTT. The chain has TRBV18 and TRBJ1-3; D remains ambiguous. Trimming cost V 3 bases and J 3 bases, with 9 bases left between them. The CDR3 is 14 amino acids. From germline, CDR1 is KGHSH and CDR2 LQKENI.

This clone came up a few times. The chain employs TRBV30 and TRBJ2-1; D not resolved. Trimming took 5 bases from V and 6 from J, leaving 11 bases between them. Germline values: CDR1 GTSNPN, CDR2 SVGIG (reference sequence). The CDR3 spans 12 residues. CDR3 region: CAWGRGGNEQFF. The CDR3 DNA follows: TGTGCCTGGGGACGAGGTGGCAATGAGCAGTTCTTC.

This chain links TRBV29-1 with TRBJ1-1, with TRBD1 matching 10 bases. The CDR3 spans 12 residues. Per germline, CDR1 SQVTM and CDR2 ANQGSEA. The J segment lost 8 bases and the V segment lost 7 bases, leaving 7 bases of the junction unmatched. The CDR3 DNA follows: TGCAGCGGGATGACAGGGGGCCCGGAAGCTTTCTTT. Translating gives CSGMTGGPEAFF.